This TCR beta chain was recorded in a study of beta chain features in type 1 diabetes. Study background: When patients were set against healthy donors, age, gender and cell yields were similar. Points from the study as a whole: There was no resolution here of whether HLA type influences TCRB rearrangement. Moderately but significantly shorter TCRB CDR3s were found in Type 1 diabetes patients in all four CD4+ subsets. Since sequencing was performed on cDNA, cells with high TCR expression could be over-represented.

The authors reverse transcribed all of the isolated RNA, so sequencing captured expressed TCRB transcripts. Sequenced naive, central memory and regulatory T cell samples produced an average of about 3.9 million reads. Sequenced by immunoSEQ multiplex PCR; TCRdb stores in-frame clones only, minus some. This sample has 200,000 to 300,000 clones; about a fifth occur once, and the top ten carry 0.028%. About this clone itself: The target antigen is unknown.

In germline, CDR1 is SGHRS, CDR2 YFSETQ. The ends lost 4 bases at V and 7 bases at J; junction bases unmatched: 8. The CDR3 runs to 16 residues. This clonotype was sampled from a woman aged 40-49 years with type 1 diabetes. Sample: naive CD4+ T cells from blood. The V call is TRBV5-1, the J call TRBJ1-6; 10 positions match TRBD1. The CDR3 sequence is CASSANKGQGNSPLHF. The CDR3 nucleotides read TGCGCCAGCAGCGCTAATAAGGGACAGGGGAATTCACCCCTCCACTTT. The full variable domain, rest sourced from reference TRBV5-1 and TRBJ1-6, is KAGVTQTPRYLIKTRGQQVTLSCSPISGHRSVSWYQQTPGQGLQFLFEYFSETQRNKGNFPGRFSGRQFSNSRSEMNVSTLELGDSALYLCASSANKGQGNSPLHFGNGTRLTVT.